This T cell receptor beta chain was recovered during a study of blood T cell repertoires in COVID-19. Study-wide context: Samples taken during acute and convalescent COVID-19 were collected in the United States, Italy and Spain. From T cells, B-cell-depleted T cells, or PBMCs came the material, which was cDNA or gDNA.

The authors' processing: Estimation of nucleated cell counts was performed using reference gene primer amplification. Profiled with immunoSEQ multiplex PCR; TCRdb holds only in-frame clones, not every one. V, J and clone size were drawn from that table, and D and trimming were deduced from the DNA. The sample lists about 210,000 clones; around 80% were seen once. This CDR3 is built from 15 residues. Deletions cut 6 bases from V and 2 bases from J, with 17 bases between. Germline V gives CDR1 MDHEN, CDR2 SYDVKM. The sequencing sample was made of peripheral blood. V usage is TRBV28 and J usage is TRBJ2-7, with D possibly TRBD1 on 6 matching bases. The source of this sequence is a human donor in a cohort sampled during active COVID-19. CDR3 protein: CASRLTGHPTYEQYF. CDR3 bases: TGTGCCAGCAGACTTACAGGGCACCCCACCTACGAGCAGTACTTC.